This T cell receptor beta chain was sequenced in a study of T cells in Graves' hyperthyroidism and ophthalmopathy. Patients with ophthalmopathy all had a Clinical Activity Score of at least 3, a NOSPECS grade of at least 4 and duration under 3 months. Patients having uncontrolled infection, another autoimmune disease, pregnancy or lactation were not included. Study-wide results and caveats: The blood repertoire included most of the expanded thyroid clonotypes above 0.001.

This clonotype has at least ten counts. No antigen is known for it. RNA transcripts provided the source from which TCR beta CDR3 regions were amplified. An initial round of RT-PCR targeting the TCR CDR3 relied on the HTBI primer set. In TCRdb, the multiplex PCR reads were re-called with MiXCR into one record per CDR3 protein. The sample records hundreds of thousands of distinct CDR3 sequences, under 25% being singletons. The sequence was obtained from a man under 40 with Graves' ophthalmopathy. The specimen was blood.

The CDR3 DNA sequence: TGTGCCAGCAGCTTGGTTCGCCCCCTGGGTAGCGGGAGGAATAACTACGAGCAGTACTTC. It is translated as CASSLVRPLGSGRNNYEQYF. V usage is TRBV11-2 and J usage is TRBJ2-7, with TRBD2 matching over 10 bases. The CDR3 has 20 residues. V trimming: 3 bases; J trimming: 3 bases; junction bases outside the gene matches: 20. Per germline, CDR1 SGHAT and CDR2 FQNNGV.